The 15 T cell receptor beta chains presented below share a single source sample, sequenced in a study of cytomegalovirus exposure and HLA in healthy donors. Clones were sequenced by immunoSEQ multiplex PCR, and TCRdb holds only the in-frame ones, with some missing. The sample contains 150,000 to 200,000 clones, 84% of which appear only once. Material: PBMCs. These receptor sequences come from a man between 18 and 29 years old in good health and CMV-seropositive.

V and J are TRBV27 and TRBJ2-1; D is perhaps TRBD1 (5 bases). Germline CDR1 MNHEY, CDR2 SMNVEV (reference sequence). Trimming removed 9 bases at V and 6 bases at J, with 15 bases between. The CDR3 has 13 amino acids. CDR3 bases: TGTGCCAGTAAATTTGGGGCCCGCAATGAGCAGTTCTTC. Protein: CASKFGARNEQFF.

The chain couples TRBV6-5 to TRBJ1-4; tentative D call: TRBD1 (6 bases). CDR1 is MNHEY and CDR2 is SVGAGI in the germline V gene. Trimming pared 10 bases from V and 3 bases from J, leaving 15 bases between. CDR3 size: 14 residues. CDR3 residues: CATTMTGPNEKLFF. DNA of the CDR3: TGTGCCACGACGATGACAGGTCCTAATGAAAAACTGTTTTTT.

The gene calls are TRBV5-4 and TRBJ2-7, with D unclear. This CDR3 has 13 amino acids. Per germline, CDR1 SGHNT and CDR2 YYREEE (reference sequence). Trimming pared 4 bases from V and 5 bases from J, leaving 13 bases between. CDR3 in DNA: TGTGCCAGCAGCAGCACAGCTTACAACGAGCAGTACTTC. It codes for CASSSTAYNEQYF.

V and J are TRBV15 and TRBJ1-4, with D possibly TRBD1 on 5 matching bases. The V end lost 3 bases, the J end lost 8 bases, and 22 bases lay between the germline ends. CDR3 size: 17 residues. CDR1 is LNHNV and CDR2 is YYDKDF in the germline V gene (reference sequence). The CDR3 DNA sequence: TGTGCCACCAGCAGTGGGGGGGTGAGCGATTCTTGGGAAAAACTGTTTTTT. It is translated as CATSSGGVSDSWEKLFF.

The J gene is TRBJ2-3, the V gene TRBV7-3, with 7 positions matching TRBD2. The V gene end was trimmed by 1 base and the J gene end by 1 base; junction bases not matched to a gene: 2. The CDR3 loop spans 15 amino acids. Germline V gene lookup returns CDR1 SGHTA and CDR2 FQGTGA. CDR3: CASSLSGRGTDTQYF. For the CDR3, the DNA is TGTGCCAGCAGCTTAAGTGGGAGGGGCACAGATACGCAGTATTTT.

This chain uses TRBV6-4 with TRBJ2-2; 8 bases agree with TRBD2. The J segment lost 0 bases and the V segment lost 3 bases, leaving 3 bases of the junction unmatched. The CDR3 contains 16 residues. Germline assignment: CDR1 MRHNA and CDR2 SNTAGT. CDR3 in amino acids: CASSEAGASNTGELFF. The CDR3 nucleotides read TGTGCCAGCAGTGAAGCGGGAGCCTCGAACACCGGGGAGCTGTTTTTT.

The genes are TRBV2 and TRBJ1-1, with D possibly matching TRBD1 (6 bases). The CDR3 is 14 amino acids. Between the trimmed V and J ends, which lost 5 bases and 1 base, there was a span of 11 bases. From germline, CDR1 is SNHLY and CDR2 FYNNEI. In nucleotides, the CDR3 is TGTGCCAGCAGTTTCGACAGGAGGAACACTGAAGCTTTCTTT. Protein sequence: CASSFDRRNTEAFF.

The chain has TRBV7-2 and TRBJ2-7, with 12 bases that match TRBD2. The CDR3 sequence is 15 residues long. Germline V gives CDR1 SGHTA, CDR2 FQGNSA. Trimming at V came to 7 bases and at J to 7 bases, leaving 11 bases not matched to a gene. The CDR3 region has the DNA TGTGCCAGCACCCTAGCGGGAGGGAGTACTAAGGAGCAGTACTTC. Translation: CASTLAGGSTKEQYF.

The chain links TRBV15 to TRBJ2-3; 8 positions match TRBD2. The CDR3 has 17 residues. Germline V gene sequence: CDR1 LNHNV, CDR2 YYDKDF (reference sequence). V shed 3 bases and J 8 bases; nucleotides not matched to a gene: 16. The CDR3 region is CATSSTPGRGSGSTQYF. In DNA form, the CDR3 reads TGTGCCACCAGCAGCACCCCGGGGAGGGGAAGCGGGAGTACGCAGTATTTT.

The chain uses TRBV30 and TRBJ2-1; 9 bases match TRBD2. Germline CDR1 and CDR2: GTSNPN and SVGIG (reference sequence). The trim removed 0 bases at V and 1 base at J, leaving 4 bases unmatched. The CDR3 totals 16 residues. CDR3 amino acids: CAWSVNLAGSYNEQFF. The CDR3 nucleotides read TGTGCCTGGAGTGTAAACCTAGCGGGATCCTACAATGAGCAGTTCTTC.

The genes are TRBV27 and TRBJ2-7; D is perhaps TRBD2 (5 bases). Germline V gene sequence: CDR1 MNHEY, CDR2 SMNVEV (reference sequence). This CDR3 comprises 14 residues. V was trimmed by 5 bases and J by 4 bases, leaving 15 bases between them. CDR3 sequence reads: CASSPLRERYEQYF. The CDR3 nucleotides are TGTGCCAGCAGTCCCCTTAGGGAGAGGTACGAGCAGTACTTC.

V usage is TRBV7-3 and J usage is TRBJ2-5, with TRBD2 matching over 9 bases. Losses at the gene ends were 5 bases for V and 3 bases for J; bases not matched to a gene: 4. The CDR3 sequence is 14 residues long. Per germline, CDR1 SGHTA and CDR2 FQGTGA. The CDR3 region has the DNA TGTGCCAGCAGCCAAAGCGGGAGGAAAGAGACCCAGTACTTC. This gives the protein CASSQSGRKETQYF.

The genes are TRBV27 and TRBJ1-2; a weak D match, TRBD1 (6 bases). V was cut by 4 bases and J by 4 bases, with 16 bases left in between. In germline, CDR1 is MNHEY, CDR2 SMNVEV (reference sequence). The CDR3 covers 15 residues. The CDR3 nucleotides read TGTGCCAGCAGTTCCCAGTCAGGGGACCTCTATGGCTACACCTTC. It encodes CASSSQSGDLYGYTF.

CDR3 loop: CASEKAVGGELFF. CDR3 bases: TGCGCCAGCGAAAAGGCGGTCGGCGGGGAGCTGTTTTTT. V usage is TRBV4-1 and J usage is TRBJ2-2; the D is unclear. Deletions cut 8 bases from V and 7 bases from J, with 14 bases between. Germline values: CDR1 MGHRA, CDR2 YSYEKL. The CDR3 consists of 13 residues.

The chain couples TRBV5-1 to TRBJ2-5; 8 nucleotides line up with TRBD1. With V trimmed by 2 bases and J by 4 bases, 7 bases remained unmatched. The germline V gene has CDR1 SGHRS and CDR2 YFSETQ. The CDR3 is 15 residues long. Here the CDR3 reads CASSLGDRIAETQYF. The DNA of the CDR3 is TGCGCCAGCAGCTTAGGGGACAGGATAGCAGAGACCCAGTACTTC.